A single sample is the source of the 20 T cell receptor beta chains below, sequenced in a study of cytomegalovirus exposure and HLA in healthy donors. The study ran its PCR with 60 Vbeta and 13 Jbeta primers. Using immunoSEQ multiplex PCR, the repertoire was profiled, and TCRdb retains in-frame clones only, with some absent. The sample holds some 180,000 clones, around 80% seen once. The material sequenced was PBMCs. These receptors originate from a man between 18 and 29 years old in good health and CMV-seronegative.

This clone was detected a few times. CDR3 in DNA: TGTGCCAGCAGCTCCCTGACAGGGAATAATTCACCCCTCCACTTT. This encodes CASSSLTGNNSPLHF. V is TRBV5-5 and J is TRBJ1-6, with 7 nucleotides matching TRBD1. Germline V gene lookup returns CDR1 SGHKS and CDR2 YYEKEE (reference sequence). Trimming cost V 3 bases and J 5 bases; bases outside gene matches: 5. The CDR3 has 15 residues.

The rearrangement uses TRBV4-2 and TRBJ1-2; D is undetermined. The CDR3 extends over 16 amino acids. Trimming pared 3 bases from V and 0 bases from J, leaving 14 bases between. Looked up from germline, CDR1 is LGHNA and CDR2 is YNFKEQ. The CDR3 spells CASSQHRGSSNYGYTF. The DNA for the CDR3 is TGTGCCAGCAGCCAGCACCGCGGCAGTTCTAACTATGGCTACACCTTC.

In this sample, this clone turned up once. The rearrangement links TRBV6-6 to TRBJ2-1; 13 nucleotides line up with TRBD2. There are 15 residues in the CDR3. Germline-derived CDR1 and CDR2 are MNHNY and SVGAGI (reference sequence). The V and J ends lost 5 bases and 9 bases, in that order; junction bases with no gene match: 7. In DNA form, the CDR3 reads TGTGCCAGCAGTGTCACTAGCGGGAGGGCCAGTGAGCAGTTCTTC. Translation gives CASSVTSGRASEQFF.

J is TRBJ2-7 and V is TRBV5-1; D is possibly TRBD1 (6 bases). Germline V gives CDR1 SGHRS, CDR2 YFSETQ. The CDR3 is 14 residues long. Trimming shortened V by 1 base and J by 5 bases, and 13 bases separated the two germline ends. For the CDR3, the DNA is TGCGCCAGCAGCTTGAAACAGGGTATCAACGAGCAGTACTTC. This sequence encodes CASSLKQGINEQYF.

V usage is TRBV2 and J usage is TRBJ1-5; D uncertain. V was cut by 0 bases and J by 4 bases, with 10 bases left in between. The CDR3 sequence is 15 residues long. In germline, CDR1 is SNHLY, CDR2 FYNNEI. The CDR3 sequence is CASSEALGGNQPQHF. The CDR3 DNA sequence: TGTGCCAGCAGTGAAGCTCTAGGAGGGAATCAGCCCCAGCATTTT.

This clone appeared a single time. The gene calls are TRBV5-6 and TRBJ2-3; 8 bases map to TRBD2. Looked up from germline, CDR1 is SGHDT and CDR2 is YYEEEE. The CDR3 is 15 residues long. Trimming took 6 bases from V and 5 from J; bases not matched to a gene: 11. CDR3: CASNHWTSYGDTQYF. The DNA for the CDR3 is TGTGCCAGCAACCACTGGACTAGCTATGGAGATACGCAGTATTTT.

The chain links TRBV7-8 to TRBJ2-7, with D perhaps TRBD2 (6 bases). The CDR3 sequence is 15 residues long. Trimming removed 4 bases at V and 1 base at J, with 14 bases between. The germline gives CDR1 SGHVS, CDR2 FQNEAQ. The CDR3 spells CASSSRSGRSYEQYF. CDR3 bases: TGTGCCAGCAGCTCCAGGTCCGGGAGATCCTACGAGCAGTACTTC.

This chain joins TRBV10-3 and TRBJ1-3, with D perhaps TRBD1 (6 bases). The CDR3 contains 19 residues. The V and J ends lost 0 bases and 0 bases respectively, with 18 bases between them. CDR1 and CDR2 (germline): ENHRY, SYGVKD. The CDR3 reads CAISESREGVQGSGNTIYF. CDR3 DNA: TGTGCCATCAGTGAGTCGAGGGAGGGGGTACAAGGCTCTGGAAACACCATATATTTT.

This clone was found a few times. J is TRBJ2-5 and V is TRBV5-4; 8 bases match TRBD2. With 0 bases clipped from V and 5 bases from J, the junction kept 12 bases outside the gene matches. The CDR3 has 17 amino acids. Looked up from germline, CDR1 is SGHNT and CDR2 is YYREEE (reference sequence). CDR3 nucleotides: TGTGCCAGCAGCTTGGAAGTGGGAGCGGGGGCCCAGGAGACCCAGTACTTC. Amino acids: CASSLEVGAGAQETQYF.

V and J are TRBV6-6 and TRBJ1-1; maybe TRBD1 (6 bases). The CDR3 runs 15 residues. CDR1 is MNHNY and CDR2 is SVGAGI in the germline V gene (reference sequence). V was shortened by 2 bases and J by 5 bases, with 15 bases between the two germline ends. The CDR3 protein is CASSYMVTGKTEAFF. The CDR3 region has the DNA TGTGCCAGCAGTTACATGGTTACAGGGAAAACTGAAGCTTTCTTT.

The rearrangement uses TRBV5-1 and TRBJ2-5, with D maybe TRBD1 (6 bases). V was cut by 4 bases and J by 2 bases, with 12 bases left in between. This CDR3 region has 14 residues. The V gene's germline CDR1 is SGHRS and CDR2 YFSETQ. CDR3 DNA sequence: TGCGCCAGCAGCGTCACAGGGTTTCAAGAGACCCAGTACTTC. As protein: CASSVTGFQETQYF.

The rearrangement joins TRBV20-1 to TRBJ2-5; D is uncertain. Judging by the DNA end, TRBJ2-7 fits better; the J call may be wrong. Germline assignment: CDR1 DFQATT and CDR2 SNEGSKA (reference sequence). The CDR3 totals 11 residues. CDR3 loop: CSATTDYEQYF. CDR3 DNA: TGCAGTGCAACGACCGACTACGAGCAGTACTTC.

V usage is TRBV18 and J usage is TRBJ2-5, with unresolved D. V lost 1 base and J lost 2, with 14 bases in between. Germline CDR1 reads KGHSH; CDR2 reads LQKENI. There are 16 residues in the CDR3. The CDR3 protein is CASSPLGWSDQETQYF. CDR3 bases: TGTGCCAGCTCACCACTCGGGTGGTCCGATCAAGAGACCCAGTACTTC.

The chain uses TRBV4-3 and TRBJ2-7; 8 positions match TRBD2. The V gene end was trimmed by 0 bases and the J gene end by 3 bases; junction bases not matched to a gene: 1. The CDR3 length is 14 residues. The germline V gene encodes CDR1 LGHNA and CDR2 YSLEER. The CDR3 sequence: CASSQDTSGYEQYF. Written as DNA, the CDR3 is TGCGCCAGCAGCCAAGATACTAGCGGCTACGAGCAGTACTTC.

J is TRBJ2-1 and V is TRBV9; 8 positions match TRBD2. From germline, CDR1 is SGDLS and CDR2 YYNGEE. The CDR3 extends over 13 amino acids. With 3 bases clipped from V and 6 bases from J, the junction kept 2 bases outside the gene matches. CDR3 bases: TGTGCCAGCAGCGGACTAGCGCCCAATGAGCAGTTCTTC. Its protein is CASSGLAPNEQFF.

This chain links TRBV6-1 with TRBJ1-2, with D tentatively TRBD1 (6 bases). CDR3 length equals 12 residues. The ends were cut back, 11 bases at V and 4 bases at J, with 14 bases in the middle. The germline CDR1 and CDR2 sequences are MNHNS and SASEGT. CDR3 region: CASWTASYGYTF. CDR3 coding DNA: TGTGCCTCGTGGACAGCCTCCTATGGCTACACCTTC.

This clone has only a few counts. The rearrangement links TRBV5-4 to TRBJ2-6, with a weak D call TRBD1 (6 bases). The CDR3 is 16 amino acids. Germline V gene sequence: CDR1 SGHNT, CDR2 YYREEE (reference sequence). V dropped 4 bases and J dropped 0 bases, with 11 bases sitting between them. Here the CDR3 reads CASSPGTHSGANVLTF. The CDR3 region has the DNA TGTGCCAGCAGCCCCGGGACACACTCTGGGGCCAACGTCCTGACTTTC.

This sequence joins TRBV15 and TRBJ1-3; D remains ambiguous. The CDR3 is made up of 14 amino acids. Trimming pared 0 bases from V and 2 bases from J, leaving 5 bases between. In germline, CDR1 is LNHNV, CDR2 YYDKDF (reference sequence). The DNA of the CDR3 is TGTGCCACCAGCAGAGATTCAGCTGGAAACACCATATATTTT. This sequence encodes CATSRDSAGNTIYF.

The CDR3 protein is CASSLEGQEGYTF. Written as DNA, the CDR3 is TGTGCCAGCAGCTTAGAGGGGCAGGAGGGCTACACCTTC. V gene TRBV7-9 combines with J gene TRBJ1-2; tentatively, D is TRBD1 (5 bases). The length of the CDR3 is 13 residues. The V end was cut by 1 base, the J end by 8 bases, with 11 bases between. Germline CDR1 and CDR2: SEHNR and FQNEAQ (reference sequence). Combining the CDR3 with reference TRBV7-9 and TRBJ1-2 gives the whole variable domain DTGVSQNPRHKITKRGQNVTFRCDPISEHNRLYWYRQTLGQGPEFLTYFQNEAQLEKSRLLSDRFSAERPKGSFSTLEIQRTEQGDSAMYLCASSLEGQEGYTFGSGTRLTVV.

The J gene is TRBJ2-3, the V gene TRBV29-1; tentative D call: TRBD2 (6 bases). From germline, CDR1 is SQVTM and CDR2 ANQGSEA. V was clipped by 4 bases and J by 1 base, with 15 bases between them. This CDR3 contains 15 residues. CDR3 in DNA: TGCAGCGTTGGTAAGGAGGGCGGCCGCACAGATACGCAGTATTTT. Translating gives CSVGKEGGRTDTQYF.